The next 5 T cell receptor beta chains were all read from a single sample in a study of blood T cell repertoires in COVID-19. Clones were read by immunoSEQ multiplex PCR, and TCRdb kept only the in-frame ones, dropping some. The sample includes roughly 100,000 clones, around 81% of them seen just once. Sequenced: peripheral blood. The receptor set was obtained from a woman in her sixties or seventies with acute or convalescent COVID-19.

The chain has TRBV7-2 and TRBJ2-1; the D gene is possibly TRBD2 (6 bases). Germline V gives CDR1 SGHTA, CDR2 FQGNSA. CDR3 length equals 14 residues. V was pared by 5 bases and J by 9 bases, with 17 bases between. The CDR3 here is CASSTLGSYREQFF. Written as DNA, the CDR3 is TGTGCCAGCAGCACCCTCGGGAGTTATCGTGAGCAGTTCTTC. The whole variable domain, filled in from reference TRBV7-2 and TRBJ2-1, reads GAGVSQSPSNKVTEKGKDVELRCDPISGHTALYWYRQSLGQGLEFLIYFQGNSAPDKSGLPSDRFSAERTGGSVSTLTIQRTQQEDSAVYLCASSTLGSYREQFFGPGTRLTVL.

The chain carries TRBV18 and TRBJ2-1; D is possibly TRBD2 (6 bases). CDR3 length equals 15 residues. Germline CDR1 KGHSH, CDR2 LQKENI. Trimming took off 3 bases at V and 7 bases at J, with 16 bases between the two ends. DNA for the CDR3: TGTGCCAGCTCACCGGGACTGGGCCCCGGAAATGAGCAGTTCTTC. This codes for CASSPGLGPGNEQFF.

This clone showed up many times. The chain combines TRBV10-2 with TRBJ1-2, with 7 bases that match TRBD1. The CDR3 is 14 residues long. CDR1 is WSHSY and CDR2 is SAAADI in the germline V gene. The V and J ends lost 5 bases and 5 bases, in that order; junction bases with no gene match: 8. The CDR3 region is CASSPDRDPYGYTF. DNA of the CDR3: TGCGCCAGCAGTCCTGACAGGGACCCGTATGGCTACACCTTC.

The chain uses TRBV5-6 and TRBJ2-5; D possibly corresponds to TRBD2 (6 bases). V was cut by 4 bases and J by 2 bases, with 9 bases left in between. Germline loops: CDR1 SGHDT, CDR2 YYEEEE. There are 13 residues in the CDR3. The CDR3 nucleotides read TGTGCCAGCAGCCTGCGGGGACAAGAGACCCAGTACTTC. Residues: CASSLRGQETQYF.

The chain is built from TRBV5-1 and TRBJ1-6; a possible D gene is TRBD1 (6 bases). The ends were cut back, 7 bases at V and 7 bases at J, with 15 bases in the middle. CDR1 and CDR2 from the germline V gene are SGHRS and YFSETQ. The CDR3 runs to 14 residues. For the CDR3, the DNA is TGCGCCAGCTCTGCAGGGGAAAGAAATTCACCCCTCCACTTT. Its translation is CASSAGERNSPLHF.